These 25 T cell receptor beta chains were sequenced from one sample in a study of blood T cell repertoires in COVID-19. The protocol was immunoSEQ multiplex PCR, while the TCRdb copy is restricted to in-frame clones and leaves out a portion. The table includes around 60,000 clones, over 65% detected once. Material for sequencing was peripheral blood. These receptor sequences come from a man older than 75 with active or convalescent COVID-19.

The chain recombines TRBV5-4 with TRBJ1-2; no clear D. The germline CDR1 and CDR2 sequences are SGHNT and YYREEE (reference sequence). There are 13 residues in the CDR3. V shed 2 bases and J shed 8 bases, with 13 bases lying between them. The CDR3 nucleotides read TGTGCCAGCAGCTTTCCCTCCTCTAGGGGCTACACCTTC. Translating it yields CASSFPSSRGYTF.

The genes are TRBV19 and TRBJ1-5; possible D gene TRBD1, 6 bases. The CDR3 runs 14 residues. The germline V and J ends were trimmed by 4 bases and 9 bases, with 16 bases remaining between them. The germline gives CDR1 LNHDA, CDR2 SQIVND (reference sequence). The CDR3 DNA follows: TGTGCCAGTAGTAATACAGTGTGGGGGCGGCCCCAGCATTTT. Translating it yields CASSNTVWGRPQHF.

V gene TRBV5-5 combines with J gene TRBJ2-7; 16 positions agree with TRBD2. The germline CDR1 and CDR2 sequences are SGHKS and YYEKEE (reference sequence). The V segment lost 3 bases and the J segment 4 bases; nucleotides outside the gene matches: 4. The length of the CDR3 is 16 residues. This CDR3 reads CASSWGLAGGPYEQYF. The CDR3 DNA reads TGTGCCAGCAGCTGGGGACTAGCGGGGGGGCCGTACGAGCAGTACTTC.

Comments on this clone: The sample carries other DNA sequences with the same CDR3. The gene calls are TRBV6-2 or TRBV6-3 and TRBJ1-2, with 8 positions matching TRBD1. V gave up 6 bases and J gave up 0 bases; unmatched junction bases: 3. The CDR3 spans 14 residues. Looked up from germline, CDR1 is MNHEY and CDR2 is SVGEGT. CDR3 region: CASSGQGANYGYTF. In DNA, the CDR3 is TGTGCCAGCAGCGGACAGGGTGCTAACTATGGCTACACCTTC.

The chain combines TRBV5-1 with TRBJ2-3, with D maybe TRBD1 (5 bases). From germline, CDR1 is SGHRS and CDR2 YFSETQ. V was clipped by 0 bases and J by 4 bases, with 15 bases between them. The CDR3 runs to 16 residues. The CDR3 reads CASSLADTGSADTQYF. The CDR3 coding sequence is TGCGCCAGCAGCTTGGCGGACACAGGCTCGGCAGATACGCAGTATTTT.

This sequence joins TRBV5-4 and TRBJ2-1; TRBD1 aligns across 10 bases. V dropped 2 bases and J dropped 7; count of bases not matched to a gene: 6. This CDR3 has 15 residues. Per germline, CDR1 SGHNT and CDR2 YYREEE (reference sequence). CDR3 sequence: CASSLRQGAGNEQFF. The CDR3 DNA follows: TGTGCCAGCAGCTTAAGACAGGGGGCTGGGAATGAGCAGTTCTTC.

The gene calls are TRBV7-9 and TRBJ2-3, with unresolved D. V lost 5 bases and J lost 6, with 9 bases in between. CDR1 SEHNR and CDR2 FQNEAQ come from the germline V gene (reference sequence). The CDR3 runs to 12 residues. This CDR3 is CASSPTGDTQYF. The CDR3 DNA follows: TGTGCCAGCAGCCCTACGGGTGATACGCAGTATTTT.

The genes are TRBV28 and TRBJ2-5; no clear D gene. There are 14 residues in the CDR3. Germline CDR1 MDHEN, CDR2 SYDVKM. The ends were cut back, 0 bases at V and 1 base at J, with 6 bases in the middle. DNA for the CDR3: TGTGCCAGCAGTTTATGGTCCGTCCAAGAGACCCAGTACTTC. It codes for CASSLWSVQETQYF.

The chain uses TRBV2 and TRBJ1-4; D not certain. Trimming took 5 bases from V and 0 from J, leaving 4 bases between them. This CDR3 spans 13 amino acids. Germline V gene data show CDR1 as SNHLY and CDR2 as FYNNEI. DNA for the CDR3: TGTGCCAGCAGTCAAACAACTAATGAAAAACTGTTTTTT. It encodes CASSQTTNEKLFF.

The table lists this clone with a few counts. The genes are TRBV28 and TRBJ2-7, with D unresolved. The germline gives CDR1 MDHEN, CDR2 SYDVKM. With 1 base removed from V and 5 bases from J, the gap between germline ends came to 9 bases. The CDR3 runs 13 residues. The CDR3 region is CASSLFSPDEQYF. DNA for the CDR3: TGTGCCAGCAGTTTATTTAGCCCGGACGAGCAGTACTTC.

The rearrangement links TRBV6-4 to TRBJ1-5; 9 bases match TRBD1. This CDR3 is built from 17 residues. Germline values: CDR1 MRHNA, CDR2 SNTAGT. The trim removed 9 bases at V and 1 base at J, leaving 13 bases unmatched. CDR3 nucleotides: TGTGCCAGGGCCGACAGGGGGAAGATGTGGAGCAATCAGCCCCAGCATTTT. Translating gives CARADRGKMWSNQPQHF.

The chain combines TRBV5-1 with TRBJ2-7; D might be TRBD2 (6 bases). Per the germline V gene, CDR1 is SGHRS and CDR2 is YFSETQ. The CDR3 length is 14 residues. V dropped 0 bases and J dropped 6 bases, with 13 bases sitting between them. The CDR3 reads CASSLAGGSGEQYF. The DNA of the CDR3 is TGCGCCAGCAGCTTGGCCGGGGGATCAGGCGAGCAGTACTTC.

The chain has TRBV28 and TRBJ1-1; D might be TRBD1 (6 bases). Between the trimmed V and J ends, which lost 11 bases and 1 base, there was a span of 17 bases. Germline V gene sequence: CDR1 MDHEN, CDR2 SYDVKM. CDR3 length equals 14 residues. In DNA, the CDR3 is TGTGCCGTGGGGGGGGCACTATCGAACACTGAAGCTTTCTTT. As protein: CAVGGALSNTEAFF.

This chain connects TRBV28 to TRBJ2-6; D is undetermined. This CDR3 has 15 residues. Germline V CDR1 and CDR2: MDHEN, SYDVKM. Trimming took 6 bases from V and 0 from J, leaving 9 bases between them. CDR3 in amino acids: CASRSPLSGANVLTF. DNA for the CDR3: TGTGCCAGCAGATCTCCCCTCTCTGGGGCCAACGTCCTGACTTTC.

This clone has a count of ten or more. V and J are TRBV28 and TRBJ1-1, with D perhaps matching TRBD1 (6 bases). The CDR3 has 12 amino acids. V lost 4 bases to trimming and J lost 9 bases, with 12 bases between them. The germline gives CDR1 MDHEN, CDR2 SYDVKM. The CDR3 is CASSSWTEKAFF. CDR3 nucleotide sequence: TGTGCCAGCAGTTCCTGGACAGAAAAAGCTTTCTTT. Supplemented by reference TRBV28 and TRBJ1-1, the full variable domain reads DVKVTQSSRYLVKRTGEKVFLECVQDMDHENMFWYRQDPGLGLRLIYFSYDVKMKEKGDIPEGYSVSREKKERFSLILESASTNQTSMYLCASSSWTEKAFFGQGTRLTVV.

The chain links TRBV5-1 to TRBJ2-3, with TRBD2 matching over 12 bases. The junction had 6 bases not matched to a gene; V was cut back by 0 bases and J by 4 bases. Per the germline V gene, CDR1 is SGHRS and CDR2 is YFSETQ. The CDR3 runs to 17 residues. The CDR3 spells CASSLEGLAGLPDTQYF. CDR3 DNA: TGCGCCAGCAGCTTGGAAGGACTAGCGGGGTTGCCAGATACGCAGTATTTT.

V and J are TRBV3-1 (or the pseudogene TRBV3-2) and TRBJ1-1, with 7 positions matching TRBD1. The trim removed 4 bases at V and 3 bases at J, leaving 8 bases unmatched. The germline V gene has CDR1 LGHDT and CDR2 YNNKEL (reference sequence). The CDR3 has 15 residues. This CDR3 reads CASSPRQGVDTEAFF. The CDR3 nucleotides read TGTGCCAGCAGCCCTCGACAGGGAGTGGACACTGAAGCTTTCTTT.

The chain recombines TRBV3-1 (or the pseudogene TRBV3-2) with TRBJ2-1, with 7 bases lining up with TRBD1. The CDR3 is 15 residues long. The germline V gene has CDR1 LGHDT and CDR2 YNNKEL (reference sequence). Unmatched junction bases numbered 2, after V lost 2 bases and J lost 1 base. CDR3 DNA: TGTGCCAGCAGCCAAACAGGGGTTTCCTACAATGAGCAGTTCTTC. Translated, it gives CASSQTGVSYNEQFF.

This clone was picked up a small number of times. This chain uses TRBV6-6 with TRBJ1-1; no clear D gene. Looked up from germline, CDR1 is MNHNY and CDR2 is SVGAGI (reference sequence). V was clipped by 4 bases and J by 0 bases, with 9 bases between them. This CDR3 comprises 14 residues. This chain's CDR3 is CASSLHLLNTEAFF. CDR3 nucleotides: TGTGCCAGCAGTTTACACCTGCTGAACACTGAAGCTTTCTTT.

The chain couples TRBV20-1 to TRBJ2-7, with TRBD1 matching over 8 bases. The CDR3 runs to 16 residues. With 3 bases clipped from V and 1 base from J, the junction kept 11 bases outside the gene matches. Germline V gives CDR1 DFQATT, CDR2 SNEGSKA (reference sequence). In DNA form, the CDR3 reads TGCAGTGCTAGTAACCCGTTGCGGACAGGGTCCTACGAGCAGTACTTC. It yields the protein CSASNPLRTGSYEQYF.

The gene calls are TRBV5-1 and TRBJ2-7; 8 nucleotides align to TRBD2. CDR1 SGHRS and CDR2 YFSETQ come from the germline V gene. Trimming took 3 bases from V and 1 from J; bases not matched to a gene: 3. This CDR3 has 14 amino acids. The CDR3 sequence: CASSSSGLSYEQYF. Written as DNA, the CDR3 is TGCGCCAGCAGCTCTAGCGGGCTATCCTACGAGCAGTACTTC.

The chain employs TRBV5-4 and TRBJ2-7; a weak D match, TRBD2 (5 bases). Germline CDR1 and CDR2: SGHNT and YYREEE (reference sequence). Trimming took off 0 bases at V and 2 bases at J, with 15 bases between the two ends. The CDR3 covers 16 residues. As DNA, the CDR3 is TGTGCCAGCAGCTTGGGGACTCAAAGGTACCCCTACGAGCAGTACTTC. Residues: CASSLGTQRYPYEQYF.

The CDR3 nucleotides are TGTGCCAGCAGCCGCGAACAGGGGGCTTACGAGCAGTACTTC. This codes for CASSREQGAYEQYF. The chain has TRBV6-5 and TRBJ2-7, with TRBD1 identical over 9 bases. Germline CDR1 and CDR2: MNHEY and SVGAGI. The length of the CDR3 is 14 residues. V was pared by 6 bases and J by 4 bases, with 7 bases of the junction left unmatched.

This chain joins TRBV5-1 and TRBJ2-7; maybe TRBD1 (6 bases). This CDR3 has 15 residues. Germline loops: CDR1 SGHRS, CDR2 YFSETQ. V was shortened by 0 bases and J by 1 base, with 11 bases between the two germline ends. The DNA for the CDR3 is TGCGCCAGCAGCTTGGGCACAGGGTTTTCCTACGAGCAGTACTTC. Protein sequence: CASSLGTGFSYEQYF.

The chain carries TRBV6-2 or TRBV6-3 and TRBJ1-5, with unresolved D. This CDR3 contains 16 residues. Looked up from germline, CDR1 is MNHEY and CDR2 is SVGEGT. Trimming took off 5 bases at V and 5 bases at J, with 19 bases between the two ends. The CDR3 here is CASSPRTAFRDQPQHF. For the CDR3, the DNA is TGTGCCAGCAGTCCGAGAACCGCGTTTCGGGATCAGCCCCAGCATTTT.